The 29 T cell receptor beta chains reported below all come from one sample, sequenced in a study. TCRdb reprocessed the 5' RACE reads via MiXCR and lists one record per CDR3 protein. This table has 50,000 to 75,000 distinct CDR3 sequences, 20% to 25% appearing once. The sequenced material came from memory CD4+ T cells sorted from a lymph node. As to subset: memory CD4+ T cells, CD4+CD45RO+CD25-. The receptors here all came from a female donor with breast cancer.

This clonotype was seen a few times. The rearrangement links TRBV5-1 to TRBJ2-1; TRBD2 might be the D (5 bases). Germline V gene lookup returns CDR1 SGHRS and CDR2 YFSETQ. The CDR3 has 14 residues. The V and J ends lost 7 bases and 5 bases respectively, with 16 bases between them. This CDR3 reads CASDEGRSDNEQFF. CDR3 sequence (DNA): TGCGCCAGCGATGAGGGTCGCAGCGACAATGAGCAGTTCTTC.

This clonotype was seen a few times. The CDR3 sequence is CASSLRAGTSSLGGYEQYF. The CDR3 DNA is TGTGCCAGCAGTTTACGGGCCGGGACTAGCTCCCTAGGGGGCTACGAGCAGTACTTC. The genes are TRBV27 and TRBJ2-7; 9 bases align to TRBD2. V trimming: 2 bases; J trimming: 3 bases; junction bases outside the gene matches: 17. The CDR3 runs 19 residues. CDR1 MNHEY and CDR2 SMNVEV come from the germline V gene (reference sequence).

V usage is TRBV5-4 and J usage is TRBJ1-1; no firm D call. Trimming stripped 3 bases from V and 5 bases from J, with 8 bases between. This CDR3 comprises 12 residues. Germline CDR1 SGHNT, CDR2 YYREEE (reference sequence). The CDR3 reads CASSSLGTEAFF. CDR3 in DNA: TGTGCCAGCAGCTCGCTCGGTACTGAAGCTTTCTTT.

This clonotype was seen a few times. This chain joins TRBV28 and TRBJ1-5; D is undetermined. Germline V gene lookup returns CDR1 MDHEN and CDR2 SYDVKM. V was cut by 2 bases and J by 7 bases, with 9 bases left in between. The CDR3 covers 13 residues. The CDR3 here is CASSLSRQQPQHF. The CDR3, as DNA: TGTGCCAGCAGTTTAAGTAGGCAACAGCCCCAGCATTTT. The full variable domain, in which reference TRBV28 and TRBJ1-5 provide the parts outside the CDR3, is DVKVTQSSRYLVKRTGEKVFLECVQDMDHENMFWYRQDPGLGLRLIYFSYDVKMKEKGDIPEGYSVSREKKERFSLILESASTNQTSMYLCASSLSRQQPQHFGDGTRLSIL.

In nucleotides, the CDR3 is TGTGCCAGCAGTCCCCGACTAAACCGGGACAGGGTCTTTAAGCAGTACTTC. As protein: CASSPRLNRDRVFKQYF. The chain combines TRBV27 with TRBJ2-7, with 9 bases aligning to TRBD1. J gave up 8 bases and V 5 bases, and 19 bases lay outside the gene matches. CDR1 is MNHEY, CDR2 SMNVEV, per germline (reference sequence). CDR3 length equals 17 residues.

This clonotype has at least ten counts. The DNA of the CDR3 is TGCGCCAGCAGCTTGGGTGGACTAGCGGGAGGAAACAATGAGCAGTTCTTC. It yields the protein CASSLGGLAGGNNEQFF. V and J are TRBV5-1 and TRBJ2-1; TRBD2 matches at 14 bases. CDR3 length: 17 amino acids. Germline-derived CDR1 and CDR2 are SGHRS and YFSETQ. After removal of 0 bases from V and 5 bases from J, the junction contained 4 bases not matched to a gene.

Remarks on this clonotype: The CDR3 does not end in the conserved phenylalanine or tryptophan, so this is likely a read error. The rearrangement joins TRBV6-6 to TRBJ2-2; TRBD2 matches 7 bases. The CDR3 sequence is 15 residues long. The trim removed 6 bases at V and 5 bases at J, leaving 9 bases unmatched. CDR1 is MNHNY and CDR2 is SVGAGI in the germline V gene (reference sequence). CDR3 residues: CASSPPGGRTGELFL. The CDR3 region has the DNA TGTGCCAGCAGCCCCCCGGGGGGTCGGACCGGGGAGCTGTTTCTT.

This clonotype showed up many times. The V and J genes are TRBV5-1 and TRBJ1-2; 9 bases are shared with TRBD1. V dropped 7 bases and J dropped 9; count of bases not matched to a gene: 10. This CDR3 comprises 13 residues. Germline V CDR1 and CDR2: SGHRS, YFSETQ. CDR3 bases: TGCGCCAGCGGTTCGAGGACAGGGGAGAGCTACACCTTC. This translates into CASGSRTGESYTF.

This sequence joins TRBV12-3 or TRBV12-4 and TRBJ2-1, with 9 bases matching TRBD2. V shed 5 bases, J shed 6 bases, and the junction held 14 bases outside the gene matches. The CDR3 is made up of 17 amino acids. CDR3 residues: CASSTTGTSKFSNEQFF. The DNA for the CDR3 is TGTGCCAGCAGTACAACCGGGACTAGCAAGTTTTCCAATGAGCAGTTCTTC.

This clonotype was observed at least ten times. The chain uses TRBV5-1 and TRBJ1-4; possibly TRBD1 for D (5 bases). The CDR3 contains 14 residues. CDR1 and CDR2 (germline): SGHRS, YFSETQ. The V end lost 7 bases, the J end lost 8 bases, and 18 bases lay between the germline ends. The CDR3 DNA is TGCGCCAGCGGCCAGGGAGGAGGAGGGGAAAAACTGTTTTTT. Its translation is CASGQGGGGEKLFF.

The gene calls are TRBV24-1 and TRBJ2-1; 12 bases match TRBD2. V lost 4 bases to trimming and J lost 7 bases; unmatched junction nucleotides: 1. Per germline, CDR1 KGHDR and CDR2 SFDVKD. The CDR3 is 14 residues long. The CDR3 DNA follows: TGTGCCACCAGTGAAGGACTAGCGGGGAATGAGCAGTTCTTC. Translation gives CATSEGLAGNEQFF.

Comment on this clonotype: One junction end disagrees with the germline gene, perhaps due to a read error. Here the CDR3 reads CSVRGASVNTIYF. The CDR3 bases are TGCAGCGTTCGGGGGGCTTCTGTAAACACCATATATTTT. The gene calls are TRBV29-1 and TRBJ1-3; weak D call: TRBD1 (6 bases). Germline values: CDR1 SQVTM, CDR2 ANQGSEA. The CDR3 loop spans 13 amino acids. Together with reference TRBV29-1 and TRBJ1-3, the CDR3 gives the full variable domain: SAVISQKPSRDICQRGTSLTIQCQVDSQVTMMFWYRQQPGQSLTLIATANQGSEATYESGFVIDKFPISRPNLTFSTLTVSNMSPEDSSIYLCSVRGASVNTIYFGEGSWLTVV.

This clonotype was seen many times. The J gene is TRBJ1-1, the V gene TRBV7-2; 9 nucleotides match TRBD1. With V trimmed by 0 bases and J by 5 bases, 16 bases remained unmatched. The germline V gene encodes CDR1 SGHTA and CDR2 FQGNSA. The CDR3 loop spans 19 amino acids. Here the CDR3 reads CASSLARMGQGLGRTEAFF. CDR3 bases: TGTGCCAGCAGCTTAGCGCGAATGGGACAGGGATTGGGTCGGACTGAAGCTTTCTTT.

This clonotype has only a few counts. The chain carries TRBV5-1 and TRBJ2-1, with TRBD2 matching over 9 bases. CDR3 length: 16 residues. J lost 5 bases, V lost 0 bases, and 6 bases had no gene match. Germline assignment: CDR1 SGHRS and CDR2 YFSETQ. The CDR3 coding sequence is TGCGCCAGCAGCTTGGGGTCGGGACTAGCCGACAATGAGCAGTTCTTC. Its protein product is CASSLGSGLADNEQFF.

This clonotype was observed a few times. V and J are TRBV5-1 and TRBJ1-1; no definite D call. There are 13 residues in the CDR3. The V end lost 3 bases, the J end lost 3 bases, and 9 bases lay between the germline ends. Germline V gene data show CDR1 as SGHRS and CDR2 as YFSETQ. CDR3 bases: TGCGCCAGCAGCTGGAATCGGGACACTGAAGCTTTCTTT. Residues: CASSWNRDTEAFF.

This clonotype has a handful of counts. The chain has TRBV6-2 or TRBV6-3 and TRBJ2-3; D ambiguous. V lost 0 bases and J 7 bases, leaving 5 bases between the germline ends. This CDR3 contains 12 residues. The germline V gene encodes CDR1 MNHEY and CDR2 SVGEGT. CDR3 nucleotide sequence: TGTGCCAGCAGTTACTCGAGTAATACGCAGTATTTT. As protein: CASSYSSNTQYF.

This clonotype has a handful of counts. The chain couples TRBV24-1 to TRBJ2-1, with D hard to call. CDR3 size: 13 residues. The V end was cut by 1 base, the J end by 13 bases, with 13 bases between. Germline CDR1 reads KGHDR; CDR2 reads SFDVKD. This CDR3 is CATSDFSLSGQFF. CDR3 nucleotide sequence: TGTGCCACCAGTGATTTTTCCCTAAGTGGACAGTTCTTC.

This clonotype was counted between two and nine times. The CDR3 DNA reads as TGTGCCAGCAGCTTGAAGGATGAAAAACTGTTTTTT. Translating it yields CASSLKDEKLFF. This chain connects TRBV5-5 to TRBJ1-4; no clear D gene. The V end lost 1 base, the J end lost 6 bases, and 4 bases lay between the germline ends. Germline-derived CDR1 and CDR2 are SGHKS and YYEKEE (reference sequence). CDR3 length: 12 amino acids.

This clonotype was detected ten times or more. The chain couples TRBV7-2 to TRBJ1-1; no firm D call. The germline gives CDR1 SGHTA, CDR2 FQGNSA. V was pared by 2 bases and J by 2 bases, with 6 bases between. This CDR3 is built from 13 residues. CDR3 coding DNA: TGTGCCAGCAGCTTACCCTCTAACACTGAAGCTTTCTTT. Encoded protein: CASSLPSNTEAFF.

The chain couples TRBV6-2 or TRBV6-3 to TRBJ1-2, with no clear D. CDR1 and CDR2 (germline): MNHEY, SVGEGT. The CDR3 spans 12 residues. Trimming removed 6 bases from V and 7 bases from J, with 12 bases in between. This CDR3 reads CASRDGRRGYTF. The CDR3 DNA sequence: TGTGCCAGCAGGGATGGGCGGCGTGGCTACACCTTC.

By sample share, this clonotype is medium-sized. The rearrangement uses TRBV29-1 and TRBJ2-1; 7 bases agree with TRBD2. The CDR3 sequence is 15 residues long. Germline lookup yields CDR1 SQVTM and CDR2 ANQGSEA. V shed 7 bases and J 9 bases; nucleotides not matched to a gene: 18. The CDR3 sequence: CSAAGGRAIMSEQFF. CDR3 sequence (DNA): TGCAGCGCGGCCGGTGGGAGGGCTATAATGTCTGAGCAGTTCTTC.

This clonotype was found a few times. The gene calls are TRBV20-1 and TRBJ2-1; D is unclear. CDR1 is DFQATT and CDR2 is SNEGSKA in the germline V gene (reference sequence). V was cut by 5 bases and J by 5 bases, with 7 bases left in between. The length of the CDR3 is 11 residues. DNA for the CDR3: TGCAGTGCTGACGGCGACAATGAGCAGTTCTTC. It is translated as CSADGDNEQFF.

This clonotype appeared a few times. V is TRBV9 and J is TRBJ2-3; TRBD2 might be the D (5 bases). Trimming pared 2 bases from V and 3 bases from J, leaving 13 bases between. The CDR3 totals 15 residues. The V gene's germline CDR1 is SGDLS and CDR2 YYNGEE. In DNA, the CDR3 is TGTGCCAGCAGCGTCGTTTCCGGGATTACAGATACGCAGTATTTT. Its translation is CASSVVSGITDTQYF.

The chain links TRBV20-1 to TRBJ2-3, with TRBD2 as a possible D gene (6 bases). The CDR3 runs 18 residues. V was shortened by 0 bases and J by 5 bases, with 24 bases between the two germline ends. Germline-derived CDR1 and CDR2 are DFQATT and SNEGSKA (reference sequence). CDR3 coding DNA: TGCAGTGCTAGAGATCGAGGTGGGGCGCCGGGAGCGGGAGATACGCAGTATTTT. Translating gives CSARDRGGAPGAGDTQYF.

This clonotype was observed at least ten times. The chain recombines TRBV5-1 with TRBJ2-3, with D perhaps assigned TRBD1 or TRBD2 (6 bases each). Trimming removed 7 bases from V and 4 bases from J, with 19 bases in between. CDR1 and CDR2 (germline): SGHRS, YFSETQ. This CDR3 region has 15 residues. The CDR3 DNA sequence: TGCGCCAGCCGGAGGGACACGGGGAGTCCAGATACGCAGTATTTT. Translation gives CASRRDTGSPDTQYF.

This clonotype was recorded many times. The chain links TRBV7-2 to TRBJ1-5; a weak D match, TRBD1 (5 bases). The CDR3 totals 13 residues. Trimming took off 5 bases at V and 7 bases at J, with 12 bases between the two ends. Germline V gene lookup returns CDR1 SGHTA and CDR2 FQGNSA. The CDR3 protein is CASSLGTLQPQHF. CDR3 sequence (DNA): TGTGCCAGCAGCCTGGGGACCTTACAGCCCCAGCATTTT.

This clonotype was found a few times. This chain uses TRBV7-9 with TRBJ1-2; weak D call: TRBD1 (5 bases). Germline CDR1 SEHNR, CDR2 FQNEAQ (reference sequence). The length of the CDR3 is 14 residues. V shed 5 bases and J shed 8 bases, with 18 bases lying between them. CDR3 DNA: TGTGCCAGCAGCCGACAGACGGGGGGATCCGGCTACACCTTC. Amino acids: CASSRQTGGSGYTF.

The chain joins TRBV7-8 to TRBJ2-1, with 9 bases aligning to TRBD2. Looked up from germline, CDR1 is SGHVS and CDR2 is FQNEAQ. CDR3 length equals 18 residues. Trimming took 1 base from V and 3 from J; bases not matched to a gene: 10. As DNA, the CDR3 is TGTGCCAGCAGCTTAGTAGCGGGAGTCTCGTTTTTCTACAATGAGCAGTTCTTC. This gives the protein CASSLVAGVSFFYNEQFF.

The table lists this clonotype with a few counts. V usage is TRBV6-2 or TRBV6-3 and J usage is TRBJ2-5; either TRBD1 or TRBD2 may supply D (5 bases each). This CDR3 is 16 amino acids long. Trimming left V 0 bases short and J 5 bases short, with 16 bases between. Germline CDR1 MNHEY, CDR2 SVGEGT. CDR3 region: CASSYSGRDVLETQYF. The CDR3 coding sequence is TGTGCCAGCAGTTACTCTGGCAGGGACGTTCTGGAGACCCAGTACTTC.